The 21 T cell receptor beta chains given below trace back to one sample, sequenced in a study of patients and donors after allogeneic stem cell transplantation. TCRdb itself ran the RT-PCR reads through MiXCR, one entry per CDR3 protein. The sample includes about 960,000 distinct CDR3 sequences, roughly 18% of them seen just once. Sequenced: blood, either unsorted or a sorted T cell fraction (not recorded which). Receptors were obtained from a human donor who was either an allogeneic HSCT recipient or a stem cell or donor lymphocyte infusion donor (not recorded which). It is not recorded whose cells these are; they may come from a transplant donor.

This clonotype was detected a few times. V usage is TRBV24-1 and J usage is TRBJ2-1; the match to TRBD2 covers 12 bases. Germline CDR1 is KGHDR and CDR2 is SFDVKD. The CDR3 has 16 amino acids. V was pared by 3 bases and J by 2 bases, with 1 base of the junction left unmatched. CDR3 sequence (DNA): TGTGCCACCAGTGATCCTAGCGGGAGGGCCTACAATGAGCAGTTCTTC. Translation: CATSDPSGRAYNEQFF.

In this sample, this clonotype turned up a few times. The chain recombines TRBV24-1 with TRBJ2-2; no definite D call. V was trimmed by 3 bases and J by 1 base, leaving 8 bases between them. Germline CDR1 reads KGHDR; CDR2 reads SFDVKD. This CDR3 is 15 amino acids long. The chain's CDR3 is CATSDPRRNTGELFF. The DNA of the CDR3 is TGTGCCACCAGTGATCCCCGACGGAACACCGGGGAGCTGTTTTTT.

The chain joins TRBV10-3 to TRBJ1-2, with D maybe TRBD1 (6 bases). Germline V gives CDR1 ENHRY, CDR2 SYGVKD. CDR3 length equals 13 residues. Trimming shortened V by 6 bases and J by 6 bases, and 14 bases separated the two germline ends. The CDR3 DNA follows: TGTGCCATCAGGGTTACAGGGAACAATGGCTACACCTTC. Amino acids: CAIRVTGNNGYTF.

This clonotype has more than one count but fewer than ten. The chain has TRBV5-1 and TRBJ2-5, with TRBD2 matching 9 bases. Germline V CDR1 and CDR2: SGHRS, YFSETQ. V was pared by 0 bases and J by 2 bases, with 8 bases of the junction left unmatched. The CDR3 consists of 17 residues. For the CDR3, the DNA is TGCGCCAGCAGCTTGGAATTAGCGGGGGCCAAACAAGAGACCCAGTACTTC. Its translation: CASSLELAGAKQETQYF.

The chain has TRBV2 and TRBJ1-1; D might be TRBD1 (5 bases). The V gene's germline CDR1 is SNHLY and CDR2 FYNNEI. The CDR3 runs 16 residues. Trimming took off 6 bases at V and 2 bases at J, with 19 bases between the two ends. CDR3 DNA: TGTGCCAGCAGACGAGAACAGACAGACTTAAACACTGAAGCTTTCTTT. The encoded protein is CASRREQTDLNTEAFF.

V gene TRBV5-1 combines with J gene TRBJ1-5; 8 positions agree with TRBD1. The CDR3 contains 14 residues. CDR1 SGHRS and CDR2 YFSETQ come from the germline V gene. V lost 2 bases, J lost 5 bases, and 3 bases stayed unmatched. The CDR3 DNA sequence: TGCGCCAGCAGCTTTGAGACAGGGGATCAGCCCCAGCATTTT. This codes for CASSFETGDQPQHF.

There are a few counts of this clonotype. The chain employs TRBV10-3 and TRBJ1-2; tentative D call: TRBD1 (6 bases). CDR1 is ENHRY, CDR2 SYGVKD, per germline. V was clipped by 6 bases and J by 8 bases, with 16 bases between them. This CDR3 has 13 residues. The CDR3 loop reads CAIRKGGAGGYTF. The CDR3, as DNA: TGTGCCATCAGGAAGGGGGGGGCTGGCGGCTACACCTTC.

In its sample, this clonotype was seen a few times. The chain employs TRBV5-1 and TRBJ1-6, with 8 bases fitting TRBD1. The V segment lost 2 bases and the J segment 10 bases; nucleotides outside the gene matches: 11. The CDR3 covers 16 residues. Germline CDR1 reads SGHRS; CDR2 reads YFSETQ. Here the CDR3 reads CASSLWDRKKGSPLHF. CDR3 in DNA: TGCGCCAGCAGCTTATGGGACAGGAAGAAGGGGTCACCCCTCCACTTT.

The chain couples TRBV4-3 to TRBJ2-7, with 7 bases that match TRBD1. Germline assignment: CDR1 LGHNA and CDR2 YSLEER. This CDR3 spans 16 amino acids. J was trimmed by 0 bases and V by 0 bases; bases with no gene match: 5. The CDR3 here is CASSQDKGTVSYEQYF. CDR3 sequence (DNA): TGCGCCAGCAGCCAAGATAAGGGGACAGTCTCCTACGAGCAGTACTTC.

The V call is TRBV29-1, the J call TRBJ2-5, with D possibly matching TRBD1 (5 bases). In germline, CDR1 is SQVTM, CDR2 ANQGSEA. The CDR3 is 13 amino acids. V gave up 4 bases and J gave up 4 bases, with 13 bases separating them. This CDR3 reads CSVGRGQRETQYF. In nucleotides, the CDR3 is TGCAGCGTTGGAAGGGGTCAGAGAGAGACCCAGTACTTC. Combining the CDR3 with reference TRBV29-1 and TRBJ2-5 gives the whole variable domain SAVISQKPSRDICQRGTSLTIQCQVDSQVTMMFWYRQQPGQSLTLIATANQGSEATYESGFVIDKFPISRPNLTFSTLTVSNMSPEDSSIYLCSVGRGQRETQYFGPGTRLLVL.

Worth noting for this clonotype: A read error is possible here, since a much larger clone lies one base away. The genes are TRBV24-1 and TRBJ2-2; D gene uncertain. V lost 0 bases to trimming and J lost 6 bases, with 4 bases between them. The CDR3 consists of 13 residues. Germline CDR1 KGHDR, CDR2 SFDVKD. The CDR3 region is CATSDLVAGELFF. DNA of the CDR3: TGTGCCACCAGTGATTTGGTCGCCGGGGAGCTGTTTTTT.

This clonotype has a handful of counts. The V call is TRBV7-8, the J call TRBJ2-1; 7 nucleotides match TRBD2. CDR3 length: 14 residues. Losses at the gene ends were 5 bases for V and 2 bases for J; bases not matched to a gene: 3. The germline gives CDR1 SGHVS, CDR2 FQNEAQ. CDR3 residues: CASSATSAYNEQFF. DNA of the CDR3: TGTGCCAGCAGCGCCACTAGCGCCTACAATGAGCAGTTCTTC.

The rearrangement joins TRBV3-1 to TRBJ2-7; 7 bases line up with TRBD1. V shed 3 bases and J 1 base; nucleotides not matched to a gene: 9. The CDR3 sequence is 16 residues long. CDR1 and CDR2 from the germline V gene are LGHDT and YNNKEL (reference sequence). Here the CDR3 reads CASSQRLDRRSYEQYF. The CDR3 DNA sequence: TGTGCCAGCAGCCAGAGATTGGACAGGCGATCCTACGAGCAGTACTTC.

This clonotype was picked up many times. The V call is TRBV18, the J call TRBJ1-2; TRBD1 might be the D (5 bases). The CDR3 is made up of 13 amino acids. Germline-derived CDR1 and CDR2 are KGHSH and LQKENI. Between the trimmed V and J ends, which lost 4 bases and 3 bases, there was a span of 9 bases. The CDR3 protein is CASSRQTDYGYTF. The CDR3 nucleotides are TGTGCCAGCTCACGTCAGACAGACTATGGCTACACCTTC.

This clonotype was seen more than once but under ten times. The chain employs TRBV24-1 and TRBJ1-6; no definite D call. There are 14 residues in the CDR3. Germline V gene data show CDR1 as KGHDR and CDR2 as SFDVKD. V lost 4 bases and J lost 6, with 9 bases in between. CDR3 DNA sequence: TGTGCCACCAGTGACTCGGGATCTAATTCACCCCTCCACTTT. This gives the protein CATSDSGSNSPLHF.

The chain combines TRBV5-4 with TRBJ1-1; TRBD1 matches 11 bases. The J segment lost 5 bases and the V segment lost 5 bases, leaving 5 bases of the junction unmatched. This CDR3 region has 14 residues. Germline V gene sequence: CDR1 SGHNT, CDR2 YYREEE (reference sequence). The CDR3 nucleotides read TGTGCCAGCAGGGATGGACAGGGGGCTACTGAAGCTTTCTTT. This translates into CASRDGQGATEAFF.

This clonotype was picked up a small number of times. The chain couples TRBV20-1 to TRBJ1-5; D is ambiguous. The germline V gene has CDR1 DFQATT and CDR2 SNEGSKA (reference sequence). Trimming removed 0 bases from V and 0 bases from J, with 12 bases in between. The CDR3 sequence is 16 residues long. The chain's CDR3 is CSARDSRPTSNQPQHF. The DNA for the CDR3 is TGCAGTGCTAGAGATTCTAGACCAACTAGCAATCAGCCCCAGCATTTT.

This clonotype appeared a few times. This chain uses TRBV5-1 with TRBJ2-7, with 8 bases identical to TRBD2. The CDR3 totals 15 residues. Germline values: CDR1 SGHRS, CDR2 YFSETQ. V lost 2 bases and J lost 6; bases outside the gene matches: 10. In nucleotides, the CDR3 is TGCGCCAGCAGCTTCTGGCCCAGCGGGGGTGGCGAGCAGTACTTC. Amino acids: CASSFWPSGGGEQYF.

Here the CDR3 reads CSARGPSGQPQHF. Written as DNA, the CDR3 is TGCAGTGCTAGAGGTCCATCGGGGCAGCCCCAGCATTTT. The chain has TRBV20-1 and TRBJ1-5; no clear D. Trimming pared 1 base from V and 7 bases from J, leaving 11 bases between. The length of the CDR3 is 13 residues. The germline CDR1 and CDR2 sequences are DFQATT and SNEGSKA (reference sequence).

The chain is built from TRBV20-1 and TRBJ1-2; tentatively, D is TRBD1 (6 bases). Trimming took off 6 bases at V and 4 bases at J, with 12 bases between the two ends. CDR3 length: 12 amino acids. CDR1 is DFQATT, CDR2 SNEGSKA, per germline (reference sequence). CDR3 in DNA: TGCAGTGCGCGGGACACACCCTATGGCTACACCTTC. It encodes CSARDTPYGYTF.

This clonotype was observed a few times. The chain combines TRBV11-2 with TRBJ2-3; 12 nucleotides align to TRBD2. Germline V gives CDR1 SGHAT, CDR2 FQNNGV. The CDR3 sequence is 17 residues long. Trimming removed 4 bases from V and 2 bases from J; junction bases left unmatched: 7. In DNA form, the CDR3 reads TGTGCCAGCAGCTACCCTAGCGGGAGGGCCGCCACAGATACGCAGTATTTT. Protein: CASSYPSGRAATDTQYF.